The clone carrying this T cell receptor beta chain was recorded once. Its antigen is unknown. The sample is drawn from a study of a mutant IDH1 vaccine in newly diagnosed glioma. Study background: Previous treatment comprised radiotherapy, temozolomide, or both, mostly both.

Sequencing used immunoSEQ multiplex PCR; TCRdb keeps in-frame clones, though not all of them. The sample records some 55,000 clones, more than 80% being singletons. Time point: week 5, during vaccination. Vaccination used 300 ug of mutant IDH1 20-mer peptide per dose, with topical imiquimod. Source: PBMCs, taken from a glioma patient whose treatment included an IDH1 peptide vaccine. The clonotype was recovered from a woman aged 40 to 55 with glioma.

CDR3 sequence: CASSQTHLGAYEQYF. CDR3 in DNA: TGTGCCAGCAGTCAGACACACCTCGGGGCCTACGAGCAGTACTTC. This chain uses TRBV6-1 with TRBJ2-7; a possible D gene is TRBD2 (5 bases). The CDR3 totals 15 residues. V gave up 5 bases and J gave up 2 bases, with 16 bases separating them. The germline V gene encodes CDR1 MNHNS and CDR2 SASEGT.